A selection of T cell receptor beta chains follows, all from one sample in a study of T cell responses to AZD1222 COVID-19 vaccine. The repertoire was sequenced with immunoSEQ multiplex PCR; TCRdb's copy has only in-frame clones and lacks some. The table lists 150,000 to 180,000 clones, 88% of them singletons. This sample comprised peripheral blood, obtained on day 0 of AZD1222 vaccination. The receptors here all came from an adult in good health. CDR3s include the opening cysteine and the closing phenylalanine or tryptophan. Each record gives: V gene, J gene, CDR3 length, clone size, D gene, CDR3 DNA, CDR3 protein. The D gene is left open where the match is weak. Not all rows give a size; the values are once, few, many and, for expanded clones, a class.

V: TRBV28
J: TRBJ2-5
length: 12
size: -
D: -
DNA: TGTGCCAGCAGTTTAACGAAAGAGACCCAGTACTTC
CDR3: CASSLTKETQYF

V: TRBV6-5
J: TRBJ2-3
length: 13
size: -
D: -
DNA: TGTGCCAGCAGTTCCCCGGCTGCGGATACGCAGTATTTT
CDR3: CASSSPAADTQYF

V: TRBV7-6
J: TRBJ2-2
length: 14
size: -
D: -
DNA: TGTGCCAGCAGCTTAGAACATAACACCGGGGAGCTGTTTTTT
CDR3: CASSLEHNTGELFF

V: TRBV5-4
J: TRBJ1-2
length: 12
size: -
D: TRBD1
DNA: TGTGCCAGCAGCGAGACAGGGGGGGGCTACACCTTC
CDR3: CASSETGGGYTF

V: TRBV21-1
J: TRBJ2-4
length: 13
size: -
D: -
DNA: TGTGCCAGCTGCGGACAGGCGGAAAACATTCAGTACTTC
CDR3: CASCGQAENIQYF

V: TRBV5-1
J: TRBJ2-7
length: 15
size: -
D: TRBD1
DNA: TGCGCCAGCAGCTTGGAGGGACAGGGGGCGTACGAGCAGTACTTC
CDR3: CASSLEGQGAYEQYF

V: TRBV7-2
J: TRBJ1-2
length: 15
size: -
D: TRBD1
DNA: TGTGCCAGCAGCCGGGACAGGGGGCCCAACTATGGCTACACCTTC
CDR3: CASSRDRGPNYGYTF

V: TRBV6-5
J: TRBJ2-7
length: 11
size: -
D: -
DNA: TGTGCCAGCAGAGCCTATGGCGAGCAGTACTTC
CDR3: CASRAYGEQYF

V: TRBV6-5
J: TRBJ1-5
length: 14
size: -
D: -
DNA: TGTGCCAGCAACTTGGACGGCGTCAAGGAACCCCAGCATTTT
CDR3: CASNLDGVKEPQHF

V: TRBV6-5
J: TRBJ2-7
length: 15
size: once
D: -
DNA: TGTGCCAGCAGACCCCCGCGGGGAGGAACCTACGAGCAGTACTTC
CDR3: CASRPPRGGTYEQYF

V: TRBV30
J: TRBJ2-7
length: 16
size: -
D: -
DNA: TGTGCCTGGAGCGCAAAATACAGGGAAGGGGACTACGAGCAGTACTTC
CDR3: CAWSAKYREGDYEQYF

V: TRBV2
J: TRBJ2-7
length: 11
size: -
D: TRBD2
DNA: TGTGCCAGTCGGGAGGCCTACGAGCAGTACTTC
CDR3: CASREAYEQYF

V: TRBV13
J: TRBJ1-2
length: 16
size: once
D: -
DNA: TGTGCCAGCAGCTTAGGAGCTCTGGGGGGTAGCTATGGCTACACCTTC
CDR3: CASSLGALGGSYGYTF